This T cell receptor beta chain emerged from a study of blood T cell repertoires in COVID-19. Study background: Sites in the United States, Italy and Spain provided acute and convalescent COVID-19 samples. From T cells, B-cell-depleted T cells, or PBMCs came the material, which was cDNA or gDNA.

The CDR3 covers 15 residues. In germline, CDR1 is SGDLS, CDR2 YYNGEE. V was shortened by 4 bases and J by 3 bases, with 14 bases between the two germline ends. TCRdb keeps only in-frame clones here, not all; method: immunoSEQ multiplex PCR. The repertoire includes more than 85,000 clones, over 60% of them detected once, and around 4.2% sits in the top ten. This clone is a singleton in its sample. This sequence was found in a human donor in a cohort sampled during active or convalescent COVID-19. The chain carries TRBV9 and TRBJ1-5; a possible D gene is TRBD1 (5 bases). Sequences were obtained from peripheral blood. CDR3 sequence: CASSQTGQVNQPQHF. The CDR3 nucleotides are TGTGCCAGCAGCCAAACTGGACAAGTCAATCAGCCCCAGCATTTT.